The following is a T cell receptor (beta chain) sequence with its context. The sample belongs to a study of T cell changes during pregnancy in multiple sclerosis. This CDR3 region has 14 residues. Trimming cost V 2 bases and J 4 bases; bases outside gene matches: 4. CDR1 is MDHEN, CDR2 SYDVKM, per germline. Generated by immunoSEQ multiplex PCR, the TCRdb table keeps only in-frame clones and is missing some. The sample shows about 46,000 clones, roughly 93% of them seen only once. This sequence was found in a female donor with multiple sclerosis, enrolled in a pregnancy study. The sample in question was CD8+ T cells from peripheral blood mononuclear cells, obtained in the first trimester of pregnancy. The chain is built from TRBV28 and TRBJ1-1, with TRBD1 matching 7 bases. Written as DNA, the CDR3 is TGTGCCAGCAGTTTAACAGGGGCGGCCACTGAAGCTTTCTTT. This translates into CASSLTGAATEAFF.